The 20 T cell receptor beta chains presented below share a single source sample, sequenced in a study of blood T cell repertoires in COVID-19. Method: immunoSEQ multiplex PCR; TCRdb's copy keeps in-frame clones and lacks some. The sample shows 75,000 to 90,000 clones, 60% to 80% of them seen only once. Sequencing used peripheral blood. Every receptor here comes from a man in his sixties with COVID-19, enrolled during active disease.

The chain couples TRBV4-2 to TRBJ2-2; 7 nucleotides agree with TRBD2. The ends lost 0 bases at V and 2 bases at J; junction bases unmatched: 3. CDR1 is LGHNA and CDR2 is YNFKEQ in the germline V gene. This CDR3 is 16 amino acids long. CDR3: CASSQEASGNTGELFF. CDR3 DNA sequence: TGTGCCAGCAGCCAAGAGGCTAGCGGCAACACCGGGGAGCTGTTTTTT.

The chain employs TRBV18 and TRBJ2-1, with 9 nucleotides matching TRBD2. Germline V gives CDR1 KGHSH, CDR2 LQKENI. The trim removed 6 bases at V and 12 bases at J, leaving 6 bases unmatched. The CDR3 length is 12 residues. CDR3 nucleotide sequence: TGTGCCAGCTCGCGGGGGGGGCCTGGGCAGTTCTTC. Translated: CASSRGGPGQFF.

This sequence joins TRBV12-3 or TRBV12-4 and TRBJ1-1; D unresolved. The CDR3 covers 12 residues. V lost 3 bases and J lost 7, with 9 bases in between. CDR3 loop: CASSFPPLEAFF. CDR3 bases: TGTGCCAGCAGTTTCCCCCCCCTTGAAGCTTTCTTT.

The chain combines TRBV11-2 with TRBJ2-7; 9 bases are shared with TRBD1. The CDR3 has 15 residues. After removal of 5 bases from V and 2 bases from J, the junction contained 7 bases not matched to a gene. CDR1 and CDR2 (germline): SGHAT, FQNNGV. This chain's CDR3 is CASSRTRDRAYEQYF. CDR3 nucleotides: TGTGCCAGCAGCAGAACCCGGGACAGGGCCTACGAGCAGTACTTC.

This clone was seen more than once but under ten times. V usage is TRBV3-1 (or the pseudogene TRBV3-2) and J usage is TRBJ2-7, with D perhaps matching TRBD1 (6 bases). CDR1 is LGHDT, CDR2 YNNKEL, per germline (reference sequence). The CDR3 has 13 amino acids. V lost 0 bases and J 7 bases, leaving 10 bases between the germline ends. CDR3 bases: TGTGCCAGCAGCCAAGACAGGGGAAGGGAGCAGTACTTC. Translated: CASSQDRGREQYF.

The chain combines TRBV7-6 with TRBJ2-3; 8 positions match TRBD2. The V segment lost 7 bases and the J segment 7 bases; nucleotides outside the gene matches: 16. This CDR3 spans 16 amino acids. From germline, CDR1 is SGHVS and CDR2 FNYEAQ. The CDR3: CASIPEIREGLHTQYF. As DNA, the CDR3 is TGTGCCAGCATCCCCGAGATACGGGAGGGCCTCCATACGCAGTATTTT.

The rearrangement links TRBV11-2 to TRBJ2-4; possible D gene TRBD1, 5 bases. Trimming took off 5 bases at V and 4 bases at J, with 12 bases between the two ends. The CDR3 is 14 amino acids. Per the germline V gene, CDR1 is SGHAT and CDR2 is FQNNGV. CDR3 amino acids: CASSLPRQKNIQYF. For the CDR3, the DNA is TGTGCCAGCAGCCTCCCCCGACAGAAAAACATTCAGTACTTC.

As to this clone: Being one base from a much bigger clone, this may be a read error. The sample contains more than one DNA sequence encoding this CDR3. For the CDR3, the DNA is TGTGCCAGCAGCTTGGGAGGGGGGGGGCGGGCCCTCCCTGGGTATTTT. Translation: CASSLGGGGRALPGYF. The rearrangement uses TRBV5-5 and TRBJ2-3, with TRBD2 as a possible D gene (7 bases). The length of the CDR3 is 16 residues. Trimming cost V 0 bases and J 14 bases, with 25 bases left between them. Per germline, CDR1 SGHKS and CDR2 YYEKEE (reference sequence).

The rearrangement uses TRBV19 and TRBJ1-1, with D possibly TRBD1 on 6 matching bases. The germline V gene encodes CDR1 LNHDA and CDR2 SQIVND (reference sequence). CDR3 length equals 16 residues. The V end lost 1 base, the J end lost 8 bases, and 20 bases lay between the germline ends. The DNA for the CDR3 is TGTGCCAGTAGTATAGGAGTGGGGGCCAAGGTTCCCGAAGCTTTCTTT. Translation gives CASSIGVGAKVPEAFF.

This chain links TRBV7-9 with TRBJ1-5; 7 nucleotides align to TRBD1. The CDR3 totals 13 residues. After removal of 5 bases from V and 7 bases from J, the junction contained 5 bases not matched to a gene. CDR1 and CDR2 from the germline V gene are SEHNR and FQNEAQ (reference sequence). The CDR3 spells CASSQGGSQPQHF. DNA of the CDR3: TGTGCCAGCAGCCAAGGGGGCTCCCAGCCCCAGCATTTT.

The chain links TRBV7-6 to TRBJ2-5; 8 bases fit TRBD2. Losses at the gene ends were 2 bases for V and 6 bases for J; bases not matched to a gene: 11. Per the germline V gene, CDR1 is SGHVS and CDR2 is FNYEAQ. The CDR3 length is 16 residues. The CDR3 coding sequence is TGTGCCAGCAGCTTAAGTGGCCCCAGCGGGAGCCAGACCCAGTACTTC. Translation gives CASSLSGPSGSQTQYF.

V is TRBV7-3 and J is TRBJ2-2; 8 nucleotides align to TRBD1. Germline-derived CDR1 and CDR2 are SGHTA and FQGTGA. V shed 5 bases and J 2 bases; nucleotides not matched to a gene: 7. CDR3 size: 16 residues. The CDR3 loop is CASSPPGTGNTGELFF. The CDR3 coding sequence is TGTGCCAGCAGCCCCCCCGGGACAGGAAACACCGGGGAGCTGTTTTTT.

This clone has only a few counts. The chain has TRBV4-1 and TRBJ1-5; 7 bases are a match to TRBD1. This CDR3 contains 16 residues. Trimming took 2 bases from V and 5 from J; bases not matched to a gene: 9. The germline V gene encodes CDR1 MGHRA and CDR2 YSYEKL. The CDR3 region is CASSQSSGDSYQPQHF. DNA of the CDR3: TGCGCCAGCAGCCAAAGTTCTGGGGACAGCTATCAGCCCCAGCATTTT.

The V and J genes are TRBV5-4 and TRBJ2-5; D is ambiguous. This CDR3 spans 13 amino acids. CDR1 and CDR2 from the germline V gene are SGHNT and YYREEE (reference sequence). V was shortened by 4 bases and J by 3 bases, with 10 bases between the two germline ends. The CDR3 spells CASSQEPEETQYF. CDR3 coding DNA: TGTGCCAGCAGCCAAGAACCAGAAGAGACCCAGTACTTC. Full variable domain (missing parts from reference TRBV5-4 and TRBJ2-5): ETGVTQSPTHLIKTRGQQVTLRCSSQSGHNTVSWYQQALGQGPQFIFQYYREEENGRGNFPPRFSGLQFPNYSSELNVNALELDDSALYLCASSQEPEETQYFGPGTRLLVL.

The CDR3: CASSQGTDYGYTF. CDR3 nucleotide sequence: TGCGCCAGCAGCCAAGGGACAGATTATGGCTACACCTTC. The chain employs TRBV4-1 and TRBJ1-2, with TRBD1 as a possible D gene (6 bases). Germline lookup yields CDR1 MGHRA and CDR2 YSYEKL. This CDR3 comprises 13 residues. V lost 1 base and J lost 5, with 8 bases in between.

The CDR3 sequence is CASSTSVGRRSNQPQHF. The CDR3 nucleotides read TGTGCCAGCAGTACCTCGGTTGGGAGACGCAGCAATCAGCCCCAGCATTTT. The gene calls are TRBV27 and TRBJ1-5; D is ambiguous. The CDR3 contains 17 residues. The germline V gene encodes CDR1 MNHEY and CDR2 SMNVEV (reference sequence). The V end was cut by 5 bases, the J end by 1 base, with 18 bases between.

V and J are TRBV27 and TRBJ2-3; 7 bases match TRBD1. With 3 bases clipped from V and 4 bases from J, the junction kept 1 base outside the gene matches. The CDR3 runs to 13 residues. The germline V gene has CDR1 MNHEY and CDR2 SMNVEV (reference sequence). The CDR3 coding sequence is TGTGCCAGCAGTTTTCAGGGGGCAGATACGCAGTATTTT. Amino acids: CASSFQGADTQYF.

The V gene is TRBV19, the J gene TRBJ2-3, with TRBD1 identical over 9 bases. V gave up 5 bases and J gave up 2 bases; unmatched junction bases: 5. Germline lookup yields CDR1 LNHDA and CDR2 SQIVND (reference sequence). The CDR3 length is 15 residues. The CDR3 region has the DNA TGTGCCAGTAGTGTAGGACAGGGGCCCACAGATACGCAGTATTTT. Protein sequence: CASSVGQGPTDTQYF.

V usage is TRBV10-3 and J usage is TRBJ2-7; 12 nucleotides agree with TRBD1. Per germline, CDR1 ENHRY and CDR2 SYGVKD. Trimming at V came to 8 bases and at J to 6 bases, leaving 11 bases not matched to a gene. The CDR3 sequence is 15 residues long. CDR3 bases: TGTGCCATCTGGGGGGGCCGGGACAGGGGGCCCGAGCAGTACTTC. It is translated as CAIWGGRDRGPEQYF.

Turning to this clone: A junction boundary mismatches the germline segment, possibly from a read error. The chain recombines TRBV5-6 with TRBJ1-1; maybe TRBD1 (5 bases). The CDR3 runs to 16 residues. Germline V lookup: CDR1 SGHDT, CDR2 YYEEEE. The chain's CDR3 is CASSLVQGVLKTEAFF. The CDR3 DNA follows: TGTGCCAGCAGCTTGGTTCAGGGTGTCTTGAAAACTGAAGCTTTCTTT. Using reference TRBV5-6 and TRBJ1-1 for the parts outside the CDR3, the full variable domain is DAGVTQSPTHLIKTRGQQVTLRCSPKSGHDTVSWYQQALGQGPQFIFQYYEEEERQRGNFPDRFSGHQFPNYSSELNVNALLLGDSALYLCASSLVQGVLKTEAFFGQGTRLTVV.